The subject of this entry is one T cell receptor (beta chain). Its antigen is not known. V lost 4 bases to trimming and J lost 3 bases, with 7 bases between them. Germline V CDR1 and CDR2: ENHRY, SYGVKD. The CDR3 has 13 residues. This PCR relied on a set of 60 Vbeta primers and 13 Jbeta primers. Sequencing was performed with immunoSEQ multiplex PCR; in TCRdb, only in-frame clones are kept and a portion is missing. This sample yields about 200,000 clones, of which 75% to 90% are seen a single time; less than 3% belongs to the top ten. This sample was included in a study of cytomegalovirus exposure and HLA in healthy donors. Study information: Previous work identified roughly 110 million unique TCR beta sequences from approximately 190 million T cells. Early released data had tens of millions of unique TCRs, all coming from HLA-typed donors. Study results and limitations: TCR beta V- and J-gene trimming, according to a later analysis, was linked to a missense DCLRE1C variant.

The sequence came from a woman between 40 and 55 years old in good health and CMV-seronegative. V is TRBV10-3 and J is TRBJ1-3, with D perhaps matching TRBD1 (6 bases). The specimen was PBMCs. CDR3 sequence reads: CAISGQDGNTIYF. The CDR3 nucleotides are TGTGCCATCAGTGGACAGGATGGAAACACCATATATTTT.